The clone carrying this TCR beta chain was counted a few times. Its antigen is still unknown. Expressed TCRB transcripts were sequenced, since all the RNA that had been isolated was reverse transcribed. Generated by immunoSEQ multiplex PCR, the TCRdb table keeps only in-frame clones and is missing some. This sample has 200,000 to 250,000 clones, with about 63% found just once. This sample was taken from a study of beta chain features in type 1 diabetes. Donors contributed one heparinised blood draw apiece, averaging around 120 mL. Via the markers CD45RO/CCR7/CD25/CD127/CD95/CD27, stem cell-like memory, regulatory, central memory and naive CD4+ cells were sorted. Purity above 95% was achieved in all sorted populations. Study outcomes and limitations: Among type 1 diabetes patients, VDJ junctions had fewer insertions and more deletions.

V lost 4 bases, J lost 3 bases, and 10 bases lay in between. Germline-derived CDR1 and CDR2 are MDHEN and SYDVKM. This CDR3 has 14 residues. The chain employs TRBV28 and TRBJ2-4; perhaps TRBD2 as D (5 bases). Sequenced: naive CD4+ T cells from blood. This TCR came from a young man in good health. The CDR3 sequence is CASSSTSGKNIQYF. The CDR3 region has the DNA TGTGCCAGCAGTTCTACTAGTGGCAAAAACATTCAGTACTTC.